This T cell receptor (beta chain) was obtained from a study of T-cell reconstitution after alpha-beta-depleted transplantation in children. Study-level points and caveats: Several hundred graft clones that had expanded were reportedly the source of alpha-beta T cells about two months after transplant. The authors attributed T-cell counts and diversity one year after transplant mostly to newly produced T cells. Some patients owed their high day-60 TCRbeta diversity to surviving recipient T cells and thymic progenitors.

A TCRbeta library incorporating unique molecular identifiers was prepared. TCRdb re-derived calls from the PCR reads in MiXCR, one entry per CDR3 protein. The sample holds about 980,000 distinct CDR3 sequences; roughly 29% are singletons and the top ten take roughly 28%. Germline lookup yields CDR1 SGHTA and CDR2 FQGNSA. The CDR3 runs 14 residues. On this clonotype itself: Its antigen is currently unknown. This is likely a read error, given that the CDR3 carries no conserved phenylalanine or tryptophan at its end.

The gene calls are TRBV7-2 and TRBJ1-3; D remains ambiguous. This clonotype originated in a boy less than two years old who had a stem cell transplant for SCID, so the T cells may come from the graft donor. Sequencing was performed on PBMCs, mostly from graft donor cells, taken 360 days after TCRalphabeta/CD19-depleted stem cell transplant. The CDR3 spells CASSRRTAGNTIYS. CDR3 sequence (DNA): TGTGCCAGCAGCCGGCGGACCGCTGGCAACACCATATATTCT.